This T cell receptor (beta chain) derives from a study of T cell changes during pregnancy in multiple sclerosis (dated by TCRdb to between 2017 and 2020). Regarding the complete study: The study looked at changes in the T cell repertoire across pregnancy in women with multiple sclerosis.

Libraries came from the immunoSEQ multiplex PCR assay. In TCRdb, the immuneACCESS table is reduced to in-frame sequences with V and J assigned. These tables do not hold every clone; where another copy was compared, an unresolved V gene accounts for under half, and the others remain unexplained. In this sample the table shows approximately 59,000 clones, approximately 92% of which occur a single time. The ten biggest clones cover 0.36% of the sample. For this clone: Its antigen remains unidentified. The sample holds no much larger clone one base away, and base qualities are not on file.

The CDR3 goes from the cysteine to the phenylalanine over 17 residues. Only the CDR3 DNA stays, 51 bases, in frame from base 1. The germline V end is reduced by 4 bases and the J end by 2 bases; junction bases left unmatched: 5. Looking up the germline V gene yields CDR1 LGHNA and CDR2 YNFKEQ. The sample consisted of CD4+ T cells from peripheral blood mononuclear cells, taken before pregnancy. The chain uses TRBV4-2 and TRBJ2-7; 16 bases in between match TRBD2. The sequence derives from a female donor with multiple sclerosis, enrolled in a pregnancy study. The CDR3 protein: CASSPTGTSGRAYEQYF. The DNA sequence is as follows: TGTGCCAGCAGCCCGACCGGGACTAGCGGGAGGGCCTACGAGCAGTACTTC.